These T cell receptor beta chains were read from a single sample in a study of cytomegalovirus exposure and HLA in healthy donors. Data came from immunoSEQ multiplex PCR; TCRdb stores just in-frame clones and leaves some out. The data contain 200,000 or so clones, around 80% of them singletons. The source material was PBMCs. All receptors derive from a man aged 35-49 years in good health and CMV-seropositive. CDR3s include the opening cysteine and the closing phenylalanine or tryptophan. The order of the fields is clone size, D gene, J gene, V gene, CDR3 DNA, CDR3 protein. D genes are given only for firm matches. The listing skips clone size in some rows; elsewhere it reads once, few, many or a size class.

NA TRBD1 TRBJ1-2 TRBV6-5 TGTGCCAGCACCGACAGGGCTTCCTATGGCTACACCTTC CASTDRASYGYTF
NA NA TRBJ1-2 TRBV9 TGTGCCAGCAGCGCCCAGGCGGGGGACTATGGCTACACCTTC CASSAQAGDYGYTF
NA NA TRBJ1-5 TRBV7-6 TGTGCCAGCAGCTTAGCGGCAGGGGCTGGCAATCAGCCCCAGCATTTT CASSLAAGAGNQPQHF
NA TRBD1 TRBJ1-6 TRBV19 TGTGCCAGTACCCCGGACAGGAATTCACCCCTCCACTTT CASTPDRNSPLHF
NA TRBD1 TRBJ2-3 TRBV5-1 TGCGCCAGCAGCTTGCGGGACAGTCACACAGATACGCAGTATTTT CASSLRDSHTDTQYF
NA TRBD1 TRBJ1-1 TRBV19 TGTGCCAGTAGTATGGTCCACAGGGGCGGCACTGAAGCTTTCTTT CASSMVHRGGTEAFF
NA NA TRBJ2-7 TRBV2 TGTGCCAGCAGTTCGCGGCGATCCTACGAGCAGTACTTC CASSSRRSYEQYF
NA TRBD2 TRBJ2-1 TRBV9 TGTGCCAGCAGCGTAGGAGCGGGGGGCCTCATCGGTGAGCAGTTCTTC CASSVGAGGLIGEQFF
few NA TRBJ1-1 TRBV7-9 TGTGCCAGCAGCTTAGGGGAGACCTACGGAGCTTTCTTT CASSLGETYGAFF
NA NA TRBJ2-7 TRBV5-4 TGTGCCAGCAGCCCCCTCGGCCGGGGTACCTACGAGCAGTACTTC CASSPLGRGTYEQYF
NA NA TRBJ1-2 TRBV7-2 TGTGCCAGCAGCTTATTGTCAGGGGATCTATCTAACTATGGCTACACCTTC CASSLLSGDLSNYGYTF
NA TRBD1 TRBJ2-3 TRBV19 TGTGCCAGTAGTATAGACCCGGACAGGTACCCAGATACGCAGTATTTT CASSIDPDRYPDTQYF
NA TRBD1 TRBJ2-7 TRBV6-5 TGTGCCAGCAGTTACGGGACAGCGAGCTACGAGCAGTACTTC CASSYGTASYEQYF
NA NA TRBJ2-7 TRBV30 TGTGCCTTCGTCCCGTGGGCAGCTGAGCAGTACTTC CAFVPWAAEQYF
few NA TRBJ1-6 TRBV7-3 TGTGCCAGCAGCTTAAGGTCCGAGTTTTCACCCCTCCACTTT CASSLRSEFSPLHF
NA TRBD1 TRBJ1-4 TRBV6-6 TGTGCCAGCAGACAGGGACAGGGGAATGAAAAACTGTTTTTT CASRQGQGNEKLFF
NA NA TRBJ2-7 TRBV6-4 TGTGCCAGCAGTGCCCTCCGCTACGAGCAGTACTTC CASSALRYEQYF
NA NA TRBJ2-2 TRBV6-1 TGTGCCAGCAGTGAAGCGGGACTCTGGGACACCGGGGAGCTGTTTTTT CASSEAGLWDTGELFF
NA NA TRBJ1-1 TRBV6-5 TGTGCCAGCAGTTACCATAGGGGAAACACTGAAGCTTTCTTT CASSYHRGNTEAFF
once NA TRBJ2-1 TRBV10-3 TGTGCCATCAGGGCGGGGGACACGTCCCATGAGCAGTTCTTC CAIRAGDTSHEQFF
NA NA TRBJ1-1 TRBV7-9 TGTGCCAGCAGCCCACTTTGGTGGCAGGGGATAACTGAAGCTTTCTTT CASSPLWWQGITEAFF
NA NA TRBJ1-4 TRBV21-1 TGTGCCAGCAGCAAAGCGGGCAGTTCGTCAACTAATGAAAAACTGTTTTTT CASSKAGSSSTNEKLFF
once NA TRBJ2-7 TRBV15 TGTGCCACCAGCAGAGTGTGGGGGGGGCCCTTCTACGAGCAGTACTTC CATSRVWGGPFYEQYF
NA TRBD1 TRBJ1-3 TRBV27 TGTGCCAGCAGTTTACCGGGACAGGTTAGCTCTGGAAACACCATATATTTT CASSLPGQVSSGNTIYF
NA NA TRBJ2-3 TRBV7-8 TGTGCCAGCAGCTTAGAAGCTAGCACAGATACGCAGTATTTT CASSLEASTDTQYF
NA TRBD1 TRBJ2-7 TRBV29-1 TGCAGCGCCGAGCACCGACAGGGGGCAGGCGAGCAGTACTTC CSAEHRQGAGEQYF
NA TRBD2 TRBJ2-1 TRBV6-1 TGTGCCAGCAGTGAAGAAGTCGGGGGGACGTCATTCTCCTACAATGAGCAGTTCTTC CASSEEVGGTSFSYNEQFF
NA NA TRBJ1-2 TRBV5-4 TGTGCCAGCAGTCTCCAGGGAGGGGTTTCCTATGGCTACACCTTC CASSLQGGVSYGYTF
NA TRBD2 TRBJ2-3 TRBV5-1 TGCGCCAGCAGCTCCTTCGGGGGAGCGGGGGGGCCAGATACGCAGTATTTT CASSSFGGAGGPDTQYF
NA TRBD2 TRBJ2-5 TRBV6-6 TGTGCCAGCAGTTACTCGGCGGGGGGGACACAAGAGACCCAGTACTTC CASSYSAGGTQETQYF
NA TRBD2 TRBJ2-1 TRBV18 TGTGCCAGCTCACCACCGGGACTAGATCAGTTCTTC CASSPPGLDQFF
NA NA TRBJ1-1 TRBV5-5 TGTGCCAGCAGCTTGGCGGTCCTTGCTGAAGCTTTCTTT CASSLAVLAEAFF
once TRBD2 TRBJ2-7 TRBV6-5 TGTGCCAGCAGTTATAGCAGGGAGGGCGAGCAGTACTTC CASSYSREGEQYF
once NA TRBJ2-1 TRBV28 TGTGCCAGCAGCTCAGTGGAGTGGCATGAGCAGTTCTTC CASSSVEWHEQFF
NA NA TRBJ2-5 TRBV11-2 TGTGCCAGCAGCTTAGGTACTAGCCGCCGGACCCAGTACTTC CASSLGTSRRTQYF
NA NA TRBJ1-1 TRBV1 TGCACCAGCAGCCTTACAGGGGGTGGAACTGAAGCTTTCTTT CTSSLTGGGTEAFF
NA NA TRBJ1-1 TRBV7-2 TGTGCCAGCAGCTTAAAAGGTCTAAGGGGTAGTACTGAAGCTTTCTTT CASSLKGLRGSTEAFF
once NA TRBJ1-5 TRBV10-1 TGCGCCAGCAGCCACCCGTTAGGTAGCAGCAATCAGCCCCAGCATTTT CASSHPLGSSNQPQHF
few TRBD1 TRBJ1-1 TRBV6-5 TGTGCCAGCAGTTTGACAGGGGGAAGTTTCGCTGAAGCTTTCTTT CASSLTGGSFAEAFF
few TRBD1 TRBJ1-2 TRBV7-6 TGTGCCAGCAGCTTAGCGGGGGCGGGACAGGGGGCGCCTGGCTACACCTTC CASSLAGAGQGAPGYTF
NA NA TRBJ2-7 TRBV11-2 TGTGCCAGCAGCCACGGGGAGCAGTACTTC CASSHGEQYF
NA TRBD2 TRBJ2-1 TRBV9 TGTGCCAGCAGCCGCGGGGGGGCCCGTTCGTTGCATGAGCAGTTCTTC CASSRGGARSLHEQFF
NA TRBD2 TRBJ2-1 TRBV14 TGTGCCAGCAGCCAATCTAGCGGGGGGGCCCATGAGCAGTTCTTC CASSQSSGGAHEQFF
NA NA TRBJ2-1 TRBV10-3 TGTGCCATCAGTGAGTCGGGAGTTAGCTCCTACAATGAGCAGTTCTTC CAISESGVSSYNEQFF